What follows describes a single TCR beta chain. Its antigen is unidentified. In the same sample, other DNA sequences code for this CDR3. These data originate in a study of CD8+ T cells in alopecia areata. The CDR3 length is 10 residues. V gave up 6 bases and J gave up 5 bases, with 7 bases separating them. In germline, CDR1 is DFQATT, CDR2 SNEGSKA (reference sequence). Sequencing used cDNA as its template, made by extracting RNA and reverse transcribing it. This table comes from immunoSEQ multiplex PCR, and its TCRdb copy is limited to in-frame clones, with some not included. The sample has more than 100,000 clones, about 60% seen once. The study, taken as a whole, reports: Scalp sequencing captures resident alphabeta T cells of normal skin too.

The sequencing input was CD4+ T cells sorted from blood. J is TRBJ2-5 and V is TRBV20-1; D is uncertain. The TCR comes from a human donor in good health. The CDR3 is CSALGETQYF. Written as DNA, the CDR3 is TGCAGTGCCCTGGGTGAGACCCAGTACTTC.